This T cell receptor beta chain was profiled in a study of CD8+ T cells in alopecia areata. Study overall: Treated patients took oral tofacitinib at 5 to 10 mg twice daily.

This clone occurred a few times. Sequencing templates came from extracted RNA that was reverse transcribed into cDNA. The assay was immunoSEQ multiplex PCR, and TCRdb's table has in-frame clones only and misses some. The data show around 140,000 clones, about 51% seen once. Alopecia areata patients provided lesional scalp punch biopsies and peripheral blood. Isolation of CD4+ and CD8+ T cells from PBMCs was achieved by sorting. V lost 2 bases and J lost 1, with 7 bases in between. Germline-derived CDR1 and CDR2 are MRHNA and SNTAGT. The CDR3 covers 14 residues. This sequence originates from a human donor with alopecia areata. This specimen consisted of CD4+ T cells sorted from blood, obtained at week 0. The chain combines TRBV6-4 with TRBJ2-3; the D is unclear. DNA for the CDR3: TGTGCCAGCAGTGACGGCTACCGCACAGATACGCAGTATTTT. Encoded protein: CASSDGYRTDTQYF.